The 26 T cell receptor beta chains reported below all come from one sample, sequenced in a study of T cells after yellow fever vaccination. TCRdb used MiXCR to reprocess the 5' RACE reads, holding one entry per CDR3 protein. The data contain 250,000 to 300,000 distinct CDR3 sequences, 5.2% of them singletons. This material consisted of CD4+ T cells sorted from PBMCs, taken on the day of the yellow fever booster vaccination. The receptor set was obtained from a man between 18 and 29 years old who received the YFV17D yellow fever vaccine.

This clonotype came up a few times. The chain carries TRBV6-2 or TRBV6-3 and TRBJ1-1, with D possibly being TRBD1 (6 bases). V lost 0 bases and J lost 3, with 11 bases in between. The CDR3 contains 15 residues. Germline assignment: CDR1 MNHEY and CDR2 SVGEGT. CDR3 region: CASSYSSRGDTEAFF. CDR3 nucleotide sequence: TGTGCCAGCAGTTACTCGAGCAGGGGTGACACTGAAGCTTTCTTT.

The CDR3 DNA follows: TGTGCCAGCTCAGCGGACAGGGGACGGCATCAGCCCCAGCATTTT. It encodes CASSADRGRHQPQHF. The V gene is TRBV18, the J gene TRBJ1-5; 9 positions match TRBD1. Germline values: CDR1 KGHSH, CDR2 LQKENI. This CDR3 spans 15 amino acids. J was trimmed by 5 bases and V by 5 bases; bases with no gene match: 7.

This clonotype was detected only a few times. The chain recombines TRBV30 with TRBJ2-7, with D perhaps TRBD1 (6 bases). V was shortened by 2 bases and J by 0 bases, with 11 bases between the two germline ends. Germline V lookup: CDR1 GTSNPN, CDR2 SVGIG (reference sequence). This CDR3 is 14 amino acids long. CDR3 coding DNA: TGTGCCTGGAGTCCTAGACAGGCCTCCTACGAGCAGTACTTC. Encoded protein: CAWSPRQASYEQYF.

Points on this clonotype: This clone may be a read error of a much larger clone one base away. V and J are TRBV3-1 and TRBJ2-6; no clear D. There are 14 residues in the CDR3. CDR1 LGHDT and CDR2 YNNKEL come from the germline V gene (reference sequence). V was pared by 4 bases and J by 0 bases, with 4 bases between. CDR3 residues: CASSPNSGANVLTF. As DNA, the CDR3 is TGTGCCAGCAGCCCGAACTCTGGGGCCAACGTCCTGACTTTC.

This clonotype was seen many times. The chain combines TRBV12-3 or TRBV12-4 with TRBJ1-2; D might be TRBD1 (5 bases). The CDR3 loop spans 13 amino acids. V gave up 5 bases and J gave up 11 bases, with 18 bases separating them. CDR3 region: CASSDGALLRYTF. The CDR3 nucleotides read TGTGCCAGCAGTGACGGGGCCCTCCTTAGGTACACCTTC.

The CDR3 spells CASSLGPDTQGGTEAFF. In DNA form, the CDR3 reads TGTGCCAGCAGCTTAGGGCCGGACACTCAAGGCGGCACTGAAGCTTTCTTT. This chain joins TRBV7-8 and TRBJ1-1; perhaps TRBD1 as D (5 bases). The ends were cut back, 1 base at V and 4 bases at J, with 19 bases in the middle. Germline V lookup: CDR1 SGHVS, CDR2 FQNEAQ. This CDR3 is 17 amino acids long.

This clonotype has only a few counts. The rearrangement links TRBV7-2 to TRBJ1-2; TRBD1 is a possible D gene (5 bases). Between the trimmed V and J ends, which lost 6 bases and 2 bases, there was a span of 13 bases. The V gene's germline CDR1 is SGHTA and CDR2 FQGNSA. CDR3 length: 14 residues. Written as DNA, the CDR3 is TGTGCCAGCAGTCCAGGGTATACCAACTATGGCTACACCTTC. Translation: CASSPGYTNYGYTF.

This clonotype was picked up a small number of times. This chain links TRBV7-2 with TRBJ2-5; 11 positions agree with TRBD1. With 4 bases clipped from V and 6 bases from J, the junction kept 4 bases outside the gene matches. The CDR3 spans 14 residues. Germline CDR1 SGHTA, CDR2 FQGNSA. The CDR3 spells CASSSGQGAKTQYF. DNA of the CDR3: TGTGCCAGCAGCTCAGGACAGGGGGCGAAGACCCAGTACTTC.

This clonotype was seen at least ten times. V is TRBV7-9 and J is TRBJ2-4, with TRBD1 identical over 7 bases. Germline V gives CDR1 SEHNR, CDR2 FQNEAQ (reference sequence). The junction had 9 bases not matched to a gene; V was cut back by 5 bases and J by 2 bases. This CDR3 region has 16 residues. CDR3 loop: CASSHGQVLTKNIQYF. The DNA of the CDR3 is TGTGCCAGCAGCCACGGACAGGTCCTAACCAAAAACATTCAGTACTTC. The full variable domain, rest sourced from reference TRBV7-9 and TRBJ2-4, is DTGVSQNPRHKITKRGQNVTFRCDPISEHNRLYWYRQTLGQGPEFLTYFQNEAQLEKSRLLSDRFSAERPKGSFSTLEIQRTEQGDSAMYLCASSHGQVLTKNIQYFGAGTRLSVL.

This chain uses TRBV6-1 with TRBJ2-5, with D perhaps TRBD2 (5 bases). Germline V lookup: CDR1 MNHNS, CDR2 SASEGT. This CDR3 has 15 amino acids. V gave up 4 bases and J gave up 1 base, with 13 bases separating them. The CDR3 nucleotides read TGTGCCAGCAGTGGTCTACTAGTTCTCCAAGAGACCCAGTACTTC. Protein: CASSGLLVLQETQYF.

There are many counts of this clonotype. The chain uses TRBV27 and TRBJ1-6; 7 bases map to TRBD1. Unmatched junction bases numbered 21, after V lost 8 bases and J lost 11 bases. Germline values: CDR1 MNHEY, CDR2 SMNVEV (reference sequence). The CDR3 is 17 amino acids. The chain's CDR3 is CASAEPPGLGTDPPLHF. The CDR3 region has the DNA TGTGCCAGCGCCGAGCCCCCAGGTTTGGGGACAGACCCACCCCTCCACTTT.

This clonotype has just a few counts. This chain links TRBV6-1 with TRBJ1-5; D remains unclear. CDR1 is MNHNS, CDR2 SASEGT, per germline. The CDR3 consists of 12 residues. V lost 4 bases to trimming and J lost 7 bases, with 8 bases between them. In DNA form, the CDR3 reads TGTGCCAGCAGTGCCCCCTCCCAGCCCCAGCATTTT. It codes for CASSAPSQPQHF.

This clonotype was counted ten times or more. V and J are TRBV20-1 and TRBJ2-3, with TRBD2 matching over 8 bases. This CDR3 is 14 amino acids long. The V gene end was trimmed by 5 bases and the J gene end by 0 bases; junction bases not matched to a gene: 4. From germline, CDR1 is DFQATT and CDR2 SNEGSKA (reference sequence). The CDR3 DNA is TGCAGTGCTGGTAGCGGGGCTAGCACAGATACGCAGTATTTT. As protein: CSAGSGASTDTQYF.

The rearrangement links TRBV5-6 to TRBJ2-5; 9 bases fit TRBD1. J lost 3 bases, V lost 1 base, and 7 bases had no gene match. Germline V gene lookup returns CDR1 SGHDT and CDR2 YYEEEE. The CDR3 length is 16 residues. In nucleotides, the CDR3 is TGTGCCAGCAGCTTGAGGTCCGGGACAGGGAAAGAGACCCAGTACTTC. As protein: CASSLRSGTGKETQYF.

This clonotype has a count of ten or more. This chain uses TRBV4-3 with TRBJ2-7; weak D call: TRBD1 (5 bases). The CDR3 covers 14 residues. Trimming shortened V by 0 bases and J by 4 bases, and 10 bases separated the two germline ends. Germline V CDR1 and CDR2: LGHNA, YSLEER. The CDR3 here is CASSQEGQGYEQYF. The CDR3 DNA follows: TGCGCCAGCAGCCAAGAAGGGCAGGGTTACGAGCAGTACTTC.

This clonotype was counted between two and nine times. The chain carries TRBV5-1 and TRBJ2-5; 11 bases fit TRBD2. Germline V gene data show CDR1 as SGHRS and CDR2 as YFSETQ. This CDR3 is built from 16 residues. J lost 4 bases, V lost 4 bases, and 9 bases had no gene match. The CDR3 DNA sequence: TGCGCCAGCAGCCCCACTAGCGGGGGACTAGGAGAGACCCAGTACTTC. Its translation is CASSPTSGGLGETQYF.

The rearrangement joins TRBV20-1 to TRBJ2-5; 15 bases align to TRBD2. The CDR3 sequence is 15 residues long. The V gene end was trimmed by 5 bases and the J gene end by 1 base; junction bases not matched to a gene: 2. Germline CDR1 DFQATT, CDR2 SNEGSKA (reference sequence). The CDR3 DNA is TGCAGTGCTGGGACTAGCGGGGGGCGCCAAGAGACCCAGTACTTC. This sequence encodes CSAGTSGGRQETQYF.

This clonotype has a count of ten or more. The chain couples TRBV12-3 or TRBV12-4 to TRBJ1-4, with a tentative D call TRBD1 (5 bases). The CDR3 consists of 14 residues. The germline V and J ends were trimmed by 3 bases and 8 bases, with 13 bases remaining between them. CDR3 nucleotide sequence: TGTGCCAGCAGTTTGGGCAGGGTACGGGAAAAACTGTTTTTT. The encoded protein is CASSLGRVREKLFF.

In this sample, this clonotype turned up a few times. The J gene is TRBJ1-1, the V gene TRBV7-2; 7 bases map to TRBD1. The CDR3 runs to 14 residues. CDR1 is SGHTA, CDR2 FQGNSA, per germline. The ends lost 5 bases at V and 8 bases at J; junction bases unmatched: 11. The CDR3 spells CASSPQIPTGEAFF. CDR3 nucleotide sequence: TGTGCCAGCAGCCCCCAAATCCCGACAGGGGAAGCTTTCTTT.

The CDR3 is CATSRDTGRPLHF. DNA for the CDR3: TGTGCCACCAGCAGAGACACGGGAAGACCCCTCCACTTT. The chain has TRBV15 and TRBJ1-6; no reliable D call. Germline V gene sequence: CDR1 LNHNV, CDR2 YYDKDF (reference sequence). This CDR3 region has 13 residues. V was shortened by 0 bases and J by 12 bases, with 9 bases between the two germline ends.

This clonotype was found a few times. This CDR3 reads CASSQGDFQETQYF. The CDR3 DNA is TGCGCCAGCAGTCAGGGCGACTTCCAAGAGACCCAGTACTTC. V and J are TRBV5-1 and TRBJ2-5, with a weak D call TRBD1 (5 bases). With 5 bases removed from V and 1 base from J, the gap between germline ends came to 12 bases. The CDR3 length is 14 residues. Germline V gives CDR1 SGHRS, CDR2 YFSETQ.

This clonotype was detected only a few times. The chain combines TRBV10-2 with TRBJ2-7; perhaps TRBD1 as D (5 bases). This CDR3 region has 14 residues. Germline CDR1 and CDR2: WSHSY and SAAADI. The ends were cut back, 6 bases at V and 4 bases at J, with 16 bases in the middle. The CDR3: CASREGRVWYEQYF. In DNA form, the CDR3 reads TGCGCCAGCAGGGAAGGCAGGGTGTGGTACGAGCAGTACTTC.

Concerning this clonotype: This could be a read error, since a much larger clone is one nucleotide away. The chain uses TRBV7-2 and TRBJ1-4; possible D gene TRBD1, 6 bases. Germline assignment: CDR1 SGHTA and CDR2 FQGNSA. The V end was cut by 1 base, the J end by 5 bases, with 8 bases between. The CDR3 runs to 14 residues. The CDR3 bases are TGTGCCAGCAGCTTAGGACAGGCAAATGAAAAACTGTTTTTT. As protein: CASSLGQANEKLFF.

This clonotype was observed many times. V usage is TRBV4-3 and J usage is TRBJ2-1, with TRBD1 matching 7 bases. The V gene end was trimmed by 0 bases and the J gene end by 0 bases; junction bases not matched to a gene: 11. CDR1 is LGHNA and CDR2 is YSLEER in the germline V gene. The CDR3 runs to 19 residues. The CDR3 sequence: CASSQDLRDSLSSYNEQFF. CDR3 DNA sequence: TGCGCCAGCAGCCAAGATCTCCGGGACAGCCTGAGCTCCTACAATGAGCAGTTCTTC.

This clonotype was observed at least ten times. The J gene is TRBJ1-3, the V gene TRBV4-3; perhaps TRBD1 as D (6 bases). V lost 3 bases to trimming and J lost 3 bases, with 12 bases between them. The CDR3 consists of 15 residues. Germline V CDR1 and CDR2: LGHNA, YSLEER. The CDR3 protein is CASSHLQGGGNTIYF. The CDR3 bases are TGCGCCAGCAGCCATCTACAGGGTGGTGGAAACACCATATATTTT.

This clonotype was found a few times. The chain joins TRBV6-6 to TRBJ1-1, with 7 bases lining up with TRBD1. With 10 bases clipped from V and 6 bases from J, the junction kept 8 bases outside the gene matches. Germline values: CDR1 MNHNY, CDR2 SVGAGI (reference sequence). This CDR3 contains 12 residues. The DNA for the CDR3 is TGTGCCATCGACAGGGTGAGGTCTGAAGCTTTCTTT. Its translation is CAIDRVRSEAFF.